These 4 T cell receptor beta chains share one sample of origin, sequenced in a study of cytotoxic CD8 clonotypes in ibrutinib-treated CLL. The table came from immunoSEQ multiplex PCR; TCRdb's copy has only in-frame clones and leaves some out. The sample has around 30,000 clones, roughly 57% seen once. The input for sequencing was PBMCs, taken before ibrutinib treatment. The receptors here all came from a human donor with chronic lymphocytic leukemia.

The CDR3 bases are TGTGCCAGCAGACCTTCACTAGGAACCGACGAGCAGTACTTC. It specifies CASRPSLGTDEQYF. This chain uses TRBV6-6 with TRBJ2-7; tentatively, D is TRBD2 (5 bases). Germline V CDR1 and CDR2: MNHNY, SVGAGI (reference sequence). Deletions cut 6 bases from V and 5 bases from J, with 17 bases between. CDR3 length: 14 residues.

This sequence joins TRBV7-9 and TRBJ2-3, with no clear D. Trimming removed 4 bases at V and 2 bases at J, with 10 bases between. CDR1 is SEHNR and CDR2 is FQNEAQ in the germline V gene (reference sequence). CDR3 length: 14 residues. The CDR3 reads CASSWNTATDTQYF. The CDR3 bases are TGTGCCAGCAGCTGGAATACCGCCACAGATACGCAGTATTTT.

The V and J genes are TRBV10-3 and TRBJ2-1; 15 nucleotides align to TRBD2. The CDR3 loop spans 20 amino acids. The V and J ends lost 2 bases and 0 bases, in that order; junction bases with no gene match: 8. Germline V CDR1 and CDR2: ENHRY, SYGVKD. Here the CDR3 DNA reads TGTGCCATCAGTGAGCCGGGACTAGCGGGAGGTCGGAGCTCCTACAATGAGCAGTTCTTC. As protein: CAISEPGLAGGRSSYNEQFF.

This clone occurred once. J is TRBJ2-3 and V is TRBV19; 7 bases line up with TRBD1. CDR1 and CDR2 (germline): LNHDA, SQIVND (reference sequence). The CDR3 is 13 residues long. Trimming removed 4 bases from V and 4 bases from J; junction bases left unmatched: 2. The CDR3 loop reads CASSTTGADTQYF. The CDR3 DNA sequence: TGTGCCAGTAGTACCACAGGGGCAGATACGCAGTATTTT.